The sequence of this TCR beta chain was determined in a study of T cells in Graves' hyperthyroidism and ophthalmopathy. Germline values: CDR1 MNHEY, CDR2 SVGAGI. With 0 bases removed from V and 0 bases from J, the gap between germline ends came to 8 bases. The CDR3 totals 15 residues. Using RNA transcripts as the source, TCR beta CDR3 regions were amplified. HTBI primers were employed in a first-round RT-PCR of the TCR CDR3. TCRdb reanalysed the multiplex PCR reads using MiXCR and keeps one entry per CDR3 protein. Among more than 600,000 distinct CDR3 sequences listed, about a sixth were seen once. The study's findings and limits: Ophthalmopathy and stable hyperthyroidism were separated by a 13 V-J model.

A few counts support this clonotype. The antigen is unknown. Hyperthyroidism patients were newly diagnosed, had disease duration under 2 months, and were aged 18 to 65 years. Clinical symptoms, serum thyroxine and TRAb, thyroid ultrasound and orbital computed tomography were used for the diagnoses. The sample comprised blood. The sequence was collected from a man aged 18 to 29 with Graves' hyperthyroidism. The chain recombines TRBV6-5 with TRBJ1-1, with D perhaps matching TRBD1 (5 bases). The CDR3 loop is CASSYSQEMNTEAFF. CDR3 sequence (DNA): TGTGCCAGCAGTTACTCACAGGAAATGAACACTGAAGCTTTCTTT.